Below, 28 T cell receptor beta chains from the same sample are listed, as sequenced in a study of beta chain features in type 1 diabetes. Every isolated RNA sample was fully reverse transcribed, so sequencing captured expressed TCRB transcripts. Clones were sequenced by immunoSEQ multiplex PCR, and TCRdb holds only the in-frame ones, with some missing. The data hold tens of thousands of clones, with over 50% observed a single time. Material: Tregs from blood. Every receptor here comes from a woman aged 18-29 years in good health.

The chain couples TRBV5-6 to TRBJ2-1, with 8 bases matching TRBD2. The CDR3 sequence is 16 residues long. After removal of 6 bases from V and 1 base from J, the junction contained 9 bases not matched to a gene. Germline V CDR1 and CDR2: SGHDT, YYEEEE. CDR3: CASTPYGRASYNEQFF. The CDR3 DNA follows: TGTGCCAGCACTCCGTACGGGAGGGCTTCCTACAATGAGCAGTTCTTC.

The chain combines TRBV28 with TRBJ1-3; D not resolved. The germline V gene encodes CDR1 MDHEN and CDR2 SYDVKM. The CDR3 sequence is 12 residues long. Trimming removed 11 bases from V and 7 bases from J, with 15 bases in between. DNA for the CDR3: TGTGCCTCCACCGGAGGAGATAACACCATATATTTT. Its translation: CASTGGDNTIYF.

The chain recombines TRBV7-2 with TRBJ2-5, with 7 bases aligning to TRBD2. The V gene end was trimmed by 1 base and the J gene end by 4 bases; junction bases not matched to a gene: 6. Germline loops: CDR1 SGHTA, CDR2 FQGNSA. This CDR3 is built from 15 residues. This chain's CDR3 is CASSLGGRASETQYF. The CDR3 DNA follows: TGTGCCAGCAGCTTAGGAGGGAGGGCCTCAGAGACCCAGTACTTC. The whole variable domain, filled in from reference TRBV7-2 and TRBJ2-5, reads GAGVSQSPSNKVTEKGKDVELRCDPISGHTALYWYRQSLGQGLEFLIYFQGNSAPDKSGLPSDRFSAERTGGSVSTLTIQRTQQEDSAVYLCASSLGGRASETQYFGPGTRLLVL.

CDR3 residues: CAWKGGPNSPLHF. The CDR3 nucleotides read TGTGCCTGGAAAGGGGGCCCTAATTCACCCCTCCACTTT. V usage is TRBV30 and J usage is TRBJ1-6, with TRBD1 matching over 7 bases. V was pared by 4 bases and J by 6 bases, with 3 bases of the junction left unmatched. The germline V gene encodes CDR1 GTSNPN and CDR2 SVGIG (reference sequence). This CDR3 region has 13 residues.

This CDR3 is CASSLNRLPNEKLFF. The CDR3 DNA reads as TGTGCCAGCAGTTTAAACAGACTACCTAATGAAAAACTGTTTTTT. This chain connects TRBV27 to TRBJ1-4; D gene unclear. The CDR3 contains 15 residues. Germline V gene lookup returns CDR1 MNHEY and CDR2 SMNVEV (reference sequence). V lost 2 bases to trimming and J lost 3 bases, with 10 bases between them.

There are a few counts of this clone. The genes are TRBV6-6 and TRBJ2-5; tentative D call: TRBD2 (5 bases). Germline V gene lookup returns CDR1 MNHNY and CDR2 SVGAGI (reference sequence). The CDR3 runs to 12 residues. The V end lost 5 bases, the J end lost 5 bases, and 9 bases lay between the germline ends. The CDR3, as DNA: TGTGCCAGCAGTAAGACGGGGGAGACCCAGTACTTC. This sequence encodes CASSKTGETQYF.

The rearrangement joins TRBV28 to TRBJ2-3; 7 bases are a match to TRBD2. CDR1 and CDR2 (germline): MDHEN, SYDVKM. The V segment lost 9 bases and the J segment 3 bases; nucleotides outside the gene matches: 6. The CDR3 spans 13 residues. The CDR3 nucleotides are TGTGCCAGTCTCGCGGGAGTAACAGATACGCAGTATTTT. As protein: CASLAGVTDTQYF. The whole variable domain, remainder taken from reference TRBV28 and TRBJ2-3, is DVKVTQSSRYLVKRTGEKVFLECVQDMDHENMFWYRQDPGLGLRLIYFSYDVKMKEKGDIPEGYSVSREKKERFSLILESASTNQTSMYLCASLAGVTDTQYFGPGTRLTVL.

There are a few counts of this clone. The chain combines TRBV21-1 with TRBJ2-7; the table gives TRBD2 as D, unverified against the DNA. TRBV21-1 is a known pseudogene. CDR3 size: 21 residues. This CDR3 is CASSKRSRCVHQVEETYEQYF. The CDR3 DNA reads as TGTGCCAGCAGCAAACGGAGCCGGTGCGTACATCAAGTAGAAGAGACCTACGAGCAGTACTTC.

The V and J genes are TRBV6-1 and TRBJ2-2; TRBD2 might be the D (6 bases). The germline V gene has CDR1 MNHNS and CDR2 SASEGT. The CDR3 sequence is 16 residues long. The germline V and J ends were trimmed by 4 bases and 7 bases, with 19 bases remaining between them. CDR3 sequence (DNA): TGTGCCAGCAGTGCACTGGAGGGGATTGAGGGCGGGGAGCTGTTTTTT. This codes for CASSALEGIEGGELFF.

The chain combines TRBV19 with TRBJ1-2; D ambiguous. The V gene's germline CDR1 is LNHDA and CDR2 SQIVND (reference sequence). The V and J ends lost 2 bases and 1 base respectively, with 8 bases between them. The CDR3 contains 14 residues. In nucleotides, the CDR3 is TGTGCCAGTAGTATAATGGCGGATAACTATGGCTACACCTTC. Translated, it gives CASSIMADNYGYTF.

A few counts support this clone. The chain recombines TRBV6-5 with TRBJ2-1; possible D gene TRBD1, 5 bases. Germline V gene data show CDR1 as MNHEY and CDR2 as SVGAGI. V was cut by 0 bases and J by 10 bases, with 7 bases left in between. The CDR3 spans 12 residues. CDR3 amino acids: CASSYSGREQFF. The CDR3 coding sequence is TGTGCCAGCAGTTACTCGGGGCGCGAGCAGTTCTTC.

The chain carries TRBV18 and TRBJ2-7; 11 bases agree with TRBD2. The CDR3 spans 15 residues. Per germline, CDR1 KGHSH and CDR2 LQKENI. V was clipped by 0 bases and J by 3 bases; unmatched bases: 1. In DNA, the CDR3 is TGTGCCAGCTCACCACCCACTAGCGGGAGCTACGAGCAGTACTTC. Its translation is CASSPPTSGSYEQYF.

V and J are TRBV2 and TRBJ2-7; TRBD2 might be the D (6 bases). Germline V CDR1 and CDR2: SNHLY, FYNNEI. Trimming left V 5 bases short and J 5 bases short, with 13 bases between. This CDR3 has 13 residues. The CDR3 region has the DNA TGTGCCAGCAGTACCGGGACTTCCCACGAGCAGTACTTC. Translated: CASSTGTSHEQYF.

Only a few counts were recorded for this clone. V is TRBV19 and J is TRBJ2-6; D possibly corresponds to TRBD1 (6 bases). The length of the CDR3 is 15 residues. The ends were cut back, 7 bases at V and 2 bases at J, with 12 bases in the middle. CDR1 is LNHDA and CDR2 is SQIVND in the germline V gene (reference sequence). This CDR3 reads CASTQQGAGANVLTF. CDR3 in DNA: TGTGCCAGTACCCAACAGGGAGCTGGGGCCAACGTCCTGACTTTC.

By frequency in the sample, this clone is medium-sized. This chain uses TRBV6-1 with TRBJ2-2; D ambiguous. Germline V lookup: CDR1 MNHNS, CDR2 SASEGT. The V and J ends lost 2 bases and 1 base respectively, with 8 bases between them. This CDR3 has 15 residues. DNA for the CDR3: TGTGCCAGCAGTGAAAGCTCGTGGAACACCGGGGAGCTGTTTTTT. Protein: CASSESSWNTGELFF.

V usage is TRBV9 and J usage is TRBJ2-5, with D hard to call. V dropped 0 bases and J dropped 2 bases, with 14 bases sitting between them. Germline values: CDR1 SGDLS, CDR2 YYNGEE. This CDR3 has 16 amino acids. The CDR3 sequence: CASSVGATRSQETQYF. DNA for the CDR3: TGTGCCAGCAGCGTAGGGGCTACCCGAAGTCAAGAGACCCAGTACTTC.

The chain uses TRBV7-3 and TRBJ2-1; 11 bases match TRBD2. This CDR3 has 16 residues. The germline V gene encodes CDR1 SGHTA and CDR2 FQGTGA. With 5 bases clipped from V and 6 bases from J, the junction kept 9 bases outside the gene matches. CDR3 amino acids: CASSTYSGRGSNEQFF. CDR3 sequence (DNA): TGTGCCAGCAGCACCTATAGCGGGAGGGGTTCCAATGAGCAGTTCTTC.

This sequence joins TRBV15 and TRBJ1-4; D is unclear. In germline, CDR1 is LNHNV, CDR2 YYDKDF (reference sequence). This CDR3 has 14 amino acids. With 8 bases removed from V and 8 bases from J, the gap between germline ends came to 18 bases. The CDR3 spells CATGGGQPGEKLFF. Here the CDR3 DNA reads TGTGCCACCGGAGGTGGGCAGCCGGGGGAAAAACTGTTTTTT.

The chain has TRBV5-6 and TRBJ1-2, with D perhaps matching TRBD1 (6 bases). Germline lookup yields CDR1 SGHDT and CDR2 YYEEEE. Trimming pared 5 bases from V and 3 bases from J, leaving 14 bases between. The CDR3 extends over 14 amino acids. Here the CDR3 DNA reads TGTGCCAGCAGGGCTATACAGGGATACTATGGCTACACCTTC. Translating it yields CASRAIQGYYGYTF. Together with reference TRBV5-6 and TRBJ1-2, the CDR3 gives the full variable domain: DAGVTQSPTHLIKTRGQQVTLRCSPKSGHDTVSWYQQALGQGPQFIFQYYEEEERQRGNFPDRFSGHQFPNYSSELNVNALLLGDSALYLCASRAIQGYYGYTFGSGTRLTVV.

This clone was observed a few times. This rearrangement joins TRBV2 to TRBJ2-2, with TRBD2 identical over 10 bases. The germline V gene encodes CDR1 SNHLY and CDR2 FYNNEI. CDR3 length: 16 residues. J gave up 4 bases and V 8 bases, and 10 bases lay outside the gene matches. The DNA for the CDR3 is TGTGCCAGCTTACTAACGGGACTAGCGAGCACCGGGGAGCTGTTTTTT. Residues: CASLLTGLASTGELFF.

The J gene is TRBJ1-1, the V gene TRBV18; TRBD1 is a possible D gene (5 bases). CDR3 length: 16 residues. With 6 bases removed from V and 2 bases from J, the gap between germline ends came to 19 bases. Per the germline V gene, CDR1 is KGHSH and CDR2 is LQKENI. CDR3 region: CASSGSQGPANTEAFF. The CDR3 nucleotides read TGTGCCAGCTCCGGTAGTCAGGGCCCGGCCAACACTGAAGCTTTCTTT.

This chain connects TRBV6-1 to TRBJ2-7; TRBD1 aligns across 9 bases. Germline assignment: CDR1 MNHNS and CDR2 SASEGT. The junction had 8 bases not matched to a gene; V was cut back by 8 bases and J by 3 bases. This CDR3 has 14 residues. For the CDR3, the DNA is TGTGCCAGCTCCCGGGGACAGGGATTCTACGAGCAGTACTTC. Amino acids: CASSRGQGFYEQYF.

The chain joins TRBV28 to TRBJ2-7; TRBD1 agrees at 7 bases. The germline CDR1 and CDR2 sequences are MDHEN and SYDVKM. This CDR3 spans 15 amino acids. V was clipped by 3 bases and J by 5 bases; unmatched bases: 10. CDR3: CASSFRAGGRNEQYF. CDR3 nucleotide sequence: TGTGCCAGCAGTTTTAGGGCAGGGGGTAGAAACGAGCAGTACTTC.

V is TRBV11-3 and J is TRBJ2-2; 11 bases are shared with TRBD2. With V trimmed by 5 bases and J by 4 bases, 3 bases remained unmatched. Germline-derived CDR1 and CDR2 are SGHNT and YENEEA. This CDR3 is built from 15 residues. The chain's CDR3 is CASSVGLAGTGELFF. CDR3 bases: TGTGCCAGCAGCGTCGGACTAGCGGGCACCGGGGAGCTGTTTTTT.

V is TRBV28 and J is TRBJ2-5; TRBD2 matches at 15 bases. J was trimmed by 5 bases and V by 6 bases; bases with no gene match: 10. Germline V gives CDR1 MDHEN, CDR2 SYDVKM. This CDR3 comprises 17 residues. CDR3 loop: CASRPRFGLAGGETQYF. The CDR3 DNA reads as TGTGCCAGCAGACCCCGGTTCGGACTAGCGGGAGGGGAGACCCAGTACTTC.

This clone has only a few counts. V is TRBV30 and J is TRBJ1-4, with 8 bases fitting TRBD1. The length of the CDR3 is 14 residues. Trimming cost V 6 bases and J 7 bases; bases outside gene matches: 10. Germline CDR1 is GTSNPN and CDR2 is SVGIG (reference sequence). CDR3 sequence (DNA): TGTGCCTGCAAGAACCGGGACAGGCGTGAAAAACTGTTTTTT. Protein: CACKNRDRREKLFF.

The rearrangement links TRBV5-1 to TRBJ2-3; TRBD1 matches at 11 bases. Germline V gene data show CDR1 as SGHRS and CDR2 as YFSETQ. Germline trimming cut 3 bases from V and 0 bases from J; bases unmatched to any gene: 12. CDR3 length: 19 residues. The CDR3 spells CASSWTLGTGGSSTDTQYF. The CDR3 DNA is TGCGCCAGCAGCTGGACGCTCGGGACAGGGGGATCTAGCACAGATACGCAGTATTTT.

The V gene is TRBV6-5, the J gene TRBJ2-1; 9 positions agree with TRBD2. CDR1 and CDR2 (germline): MNHEY, SVGAGI. The CDR3 loop spans 14 amino acids. After removal of 10 bases from V and 3 bases from J, the junction contained 7 bases not matched to a gene. CDR3: CATNSGRSYNEQFF. In DNA form, the CDR3 reads TGTGCCACCAATAGCGGGAGAAGCTACAATGAGCAGTTCTTC.